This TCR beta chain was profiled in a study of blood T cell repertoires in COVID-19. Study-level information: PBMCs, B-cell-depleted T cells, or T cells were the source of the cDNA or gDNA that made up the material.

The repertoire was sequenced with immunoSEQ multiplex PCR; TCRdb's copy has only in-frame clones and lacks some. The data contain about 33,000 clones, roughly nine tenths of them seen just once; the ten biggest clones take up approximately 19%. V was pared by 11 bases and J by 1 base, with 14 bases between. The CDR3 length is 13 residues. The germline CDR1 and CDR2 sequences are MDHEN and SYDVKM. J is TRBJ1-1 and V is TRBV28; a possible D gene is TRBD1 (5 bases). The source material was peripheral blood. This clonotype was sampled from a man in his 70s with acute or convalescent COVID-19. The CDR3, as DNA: TGTGCCGGGAAAGGGGCAGCGAACACTGAAGCTTTCTTT. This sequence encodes CAGKGAANTEAFF.